Described below is a single TCR beta chain sequence and its context. Its antigen is as yet unknown. This sample stems from a study of T cell responses to AZD1222 COVID-19 vaccine. Study-level findings and limits: Spike regions recognized by vaccine-associated CD4 TCRs spanned the protein, led by 160-218 and 743-854.

CDR3 length: 16 residues. CDR1 and CDR2 (germline): MGHRA, YSYEKL. Trimming left V 5 bases short and J 3 bases short, with 17 bases between. Libraries were prepared by immunoSEQ multiplex PCR; TCRdb keeps only in-frame clonotypes and omits some of them. The table records approximately 150,000 clones, roughly nine tenths of them present only once. The starting material was peripheral blood, obtained on day 0 of AZD1222 vaccination. The receptor was isolated from an adult in good health. The chain joins TRBV4-1 to TRBJ1-5, with D perhaps TRBD1 (6 bases). The CDR3 DNA reads as TGCGCCAGCAGCGATTCCGGACAGACACACAATCAGCCCCAGCATTTT. Translated, it gives CASSDSGQTHNQPQHF.